This T cell receptor beta chain was captured by sequencing in a study of memory CD4+ T cells and cytomegalovirus serostatus. The table came from immunoSEQ multiplex PCR; TCRdb's copy has only in-frame clones and leaves some out. This table has about 50,000 clones, over 75% appearing once. Single viable CD3+CD4+CD8-CD45RO+ cells were sorted as the memory CD4+ T cells. From germline, CDR1 is MDHEN and CDR2 SYDVKM. CDR3 size: 13 residues. Trimming took off 2 bases at V and 2 bases at J, with 7 bases between the two ends. The chain has TRBV28 and TRBJ2-7; D gene unclear. Material for sequencing was memory CD4+ T cells from blood. This clonotype was sampled from an adult in good health and CMV-seronegative. DNA for the CDR3: TGTGCCAGCAGTTTAGGACGGACCTACGAGCAGTACTTC. It encodes CASSLGRTYEQYF.